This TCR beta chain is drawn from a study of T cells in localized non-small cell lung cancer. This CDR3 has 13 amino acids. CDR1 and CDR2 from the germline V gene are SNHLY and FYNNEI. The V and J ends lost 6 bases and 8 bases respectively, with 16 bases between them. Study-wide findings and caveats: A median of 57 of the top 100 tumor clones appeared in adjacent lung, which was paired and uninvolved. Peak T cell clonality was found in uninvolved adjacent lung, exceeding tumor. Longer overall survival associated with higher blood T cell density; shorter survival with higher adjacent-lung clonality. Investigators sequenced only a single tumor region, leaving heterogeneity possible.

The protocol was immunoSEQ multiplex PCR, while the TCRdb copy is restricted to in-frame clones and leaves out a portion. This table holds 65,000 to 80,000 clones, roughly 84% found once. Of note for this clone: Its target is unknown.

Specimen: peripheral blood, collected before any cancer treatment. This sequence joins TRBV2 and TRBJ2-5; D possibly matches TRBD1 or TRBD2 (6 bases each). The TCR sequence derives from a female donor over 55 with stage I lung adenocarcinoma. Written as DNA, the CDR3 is TGTGCCAGCAGAAAACAGGGAGGAGTAACCCAGTACTTC. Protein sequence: CASRKQGGVTQYF.